This TCR beta chain was recorded in a study of blood T cell repertoires in COVID-19. Study context: There were acute and convalescent COVID-19 samples, and they came from the United States, Italy and Spain. Sample material is recorded as cDNA or gDNA derived from T cells, B-cell-depleted T cells, or PBMCs.

Clones were read by immunoSEQ multiplex PCR, and TCRdb kept only the in-frame ones, dropping some. The sample has about 260,000 clones; over 75% are singletons. Looked up from germline, CDR1 is GTSNPN and CDR2 is SVGIG (reference sequence). The V end lost 2 bases, the J end lost 0 bases, and 7 bases lay between the germline ends. The CDR3 loop spans 13 amino acids. The sequence was obtained from a human donor in a cohort sampled during active COVID-19. The sequenced sample consisted of peripheral blood. The chain joins TRBV30 to TRBJ1-2, with D unresolved. In DNA, the CDR3 is TGTGCCTGGAGTCATCCAGCTAACTATGGCTACACCTTC. Its translation: CAWSHPANYGYTF.